The clone carrying this TCR beta chain was observed at least ten times. What was amplified from RNA transcripts were TCR beta CDR3 regions. The HTBI set primed first-round TCR CDR3 RT-PCR. TCRdb used MiXCR to reprocess the multiplex PCR reads, holding one entry per CDR3 protein. The data show a few hundred thousand distinct CDR3 sequences, with roughly an eighth seen just once and roughly 4.8% held by the top ten. Germline V gives CDR1 MDHEN, CDR2 SYDVKM. This CDR3 is built from 17 residues. Trimming cost V 2 bases and J 6 bases; bases outside gene matches: 10. The sample comes from a study of T cells in Graves' hyperthyroidism and ophthalmopathy. Diagnosing involved the use of clinical symptoms, serum thyroxine and TRAb, thyroid ultrasound and orbital computed tomography.

The rearrangement links TRBV28 to TRBJ2-3; 11 bases align to TRBD2. Specimen: blood. The receptor was isolated from a young woman with Graves' hyperthyroidism. This CDR3 is CASSLALGLAVRDTQYF. Written as DNA, the CDR3 is TGTGCCAGCAGTTTAGCCCTGGGACTAGCGGTAAGGGATACGCAGTATTTT.